The present T cell receptor beta chain was sequenced within a study of Graves' ophthalmopathy and Graves' hyperthyroidism. RNA transcripts served as template for amplifying TCR beta CDR3 sequences. The library came from an HTBI-primed first-round RT-PCR and a second-round multiplex PCR. In TCRdb, the multiplex PCR reads were re-called with MiXCR into one record per CDR3 protein. The sample lists over a million distinct CDR3 sequences, 36% seen once, with more than 9.5% in the top ten. The table lists this clonotype with many counts. Germline values: CDR1 SGHRS, CDR2 YFSETQ. The CDR3 contains 16 residues. V gave up 0 bases and J gave up 0 bases, with 10 bases separating them.

The sequenced material came from peripheral blood or thyroid tissue (not recorded which). The receptor's source is an adult man with Graves' hyperthyroidism. The chain is built from TRBV5-1 and TRBJ1-5; D unresolved. The CDR3 sequence: CASSLGDQGSNQPQHF. DNA for the CDR3: TGCGCCAGCAGCTTGGGAGACCAAGGTAGCAATCAGCCCCAGCATTTT.